This is a list of T cell receptor beta chains from one sample in a study of T cell responses to AZD1222 COVID-19 vaccine. This table comes from immunoSEQ multiplex PCR, and its TCRdb copy is limited to in-frame clones, with some not included. The data hold 150,000 to 200,000 clones, with about 91% observed a single time. This sample comprised peripheral blood, obtained 28 days after the second AZD1222 dose. The source is an adult who received the AZD1222 COVID-19 vaccine. CDR3s leave out the opening cysteine and the closing phenylalanine or tryptophan.

j_call v_call cdr3_aa
TRBJ2-5 TRBV4-1 ASSGTGETQY
TRBJ2-1 TRBV23-1 ASKLAGSNNEQF
TRBJ2-2 TRBV14 ASSARTSGTGGELF
TRBJ2-7 TRBV28 ASSAYEQY
TRBJ1-1 TRBV20-1 SASKGTGIGAEAF
TRBJ1-1 TRBV27 ASSSPGTDEAF
TRBJ2-7 TRBV7-6 ASSLDGTGGPYEQY
TRBJ1-2 TRBV4-2 ASSQRRGATDGYT
TRBJ1-3 TRBV29-1 SAGGNTIY
TRBJ1-2 TRBV6-5 ASKENGPYGYT
TRBJ1-4 TRBV11-1 ASSAHRTANEKLF
TRBJ2-2 TRBV2 ASSRTGTGERTGELF
TRBJ2-7 TRBV5-4 ASSSRTSYEQY
TRBJ2-7 TRBV5-1 ASSQAAGHGYEQY
TRBJ1-3 TRBV18 ASSSGDTIY
TRBJ2-7 TRBV30 AWRRDRSSYEQY
TRBJ2-1 TRBV10-2 ASSRGSSYNEQF
TRBJ1-6 TRBV4-3 ASSQDRVYNSPLH
TRBJ2-1 TRBV11-3 ASSLRGGVYNEQF
TRBJ2-5 TRBV15 ATSLSQEQETQY
TRBJ2-7 TRBV19 ASSIGGHSYEQY
TRBJ1-1 TRBV3-1/TRBV3-2 ASSRLDRGNTEAF
TRBJ1-3 TRBV5-6 ASSLWSSSGNTIY
TRBJ1-6 TRBV4-2 ASSLNTGQGAVSPLH